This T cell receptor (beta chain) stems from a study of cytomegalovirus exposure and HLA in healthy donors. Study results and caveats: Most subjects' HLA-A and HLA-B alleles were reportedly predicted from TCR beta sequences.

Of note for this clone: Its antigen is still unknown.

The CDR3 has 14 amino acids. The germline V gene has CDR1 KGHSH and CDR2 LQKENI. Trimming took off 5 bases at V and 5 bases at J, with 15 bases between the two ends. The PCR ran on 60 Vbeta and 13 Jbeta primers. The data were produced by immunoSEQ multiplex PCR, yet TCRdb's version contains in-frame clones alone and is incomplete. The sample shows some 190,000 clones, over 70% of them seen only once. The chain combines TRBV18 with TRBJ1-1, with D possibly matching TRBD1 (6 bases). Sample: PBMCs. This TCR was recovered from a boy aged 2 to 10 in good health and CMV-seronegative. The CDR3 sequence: CASSGGQRETEAFF. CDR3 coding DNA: TGTGCCAGCTCAGGGGGCCAAAGGGAAACTGAAGCTTTCTTT.